This entry describes one TCR beta chain. This sample was included in a study of control samples from healthy donors and cancer patients. Assay used: immunoSEQ multiplex PCR; TCRdb lists only in-frame clones, some missing. Altogether some 200,000 clones are present, around 94% being singletons, with the ten largest covering about 1.6%. Germline lookup yields CDR1 SQVTM and CDR2 ANQGSEA. There are 12 residues in the CDR3. The ends lost 7 bases at V and 3 bases at J; junction bases unmatched: 5. Sequenced: blood. V gene TRBV29-1 combines with J gene TRBJ2-5; TRBD1 matches at 7 bases. This TCR derives from a man aged 50 to 60 in good health. The chain's CDR3 is CSGGTAEETQYF. CDR3 nucleotides: TGCAGCGGGGGGACAGCAGAAGAGACCCAGTACTTC. The full variable domain, completed using reference TRBV29-1 and TRBJ2-5, is SAVISQKPSRDICQRGTSLTIQCQVDSQVTMMFWYRQQPGQSLTLIATANQGSEATYESGFVIDKFPISRPNLTFSTLTVSNMSPEDSSIYLCSGGTAEETQYFGPGTRLLVL.